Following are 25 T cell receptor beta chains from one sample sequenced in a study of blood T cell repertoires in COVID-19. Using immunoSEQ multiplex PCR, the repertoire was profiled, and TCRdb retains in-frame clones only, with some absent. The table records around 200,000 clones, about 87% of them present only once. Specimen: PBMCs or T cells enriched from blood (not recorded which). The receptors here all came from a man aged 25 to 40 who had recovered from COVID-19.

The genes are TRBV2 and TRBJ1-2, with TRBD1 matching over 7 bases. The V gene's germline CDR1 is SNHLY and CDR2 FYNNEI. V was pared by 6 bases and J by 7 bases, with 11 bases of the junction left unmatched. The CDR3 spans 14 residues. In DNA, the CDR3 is TGTGCCAGCAGGAACAGGGGCGACGGGGGTGGCTACACCTTC. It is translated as CASRNRGDGGGYTF. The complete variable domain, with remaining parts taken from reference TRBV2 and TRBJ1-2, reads EPEVTQTPSHQVTQMGQEVILRCVPISNHLYFYWYRQILGQKVEFLVSFYNNEISEKSEIFDDQFSVERPDGSNFTLKIRSTKLEDSAMYFCASRNRGDGGGYTFGSGTRLTVV.

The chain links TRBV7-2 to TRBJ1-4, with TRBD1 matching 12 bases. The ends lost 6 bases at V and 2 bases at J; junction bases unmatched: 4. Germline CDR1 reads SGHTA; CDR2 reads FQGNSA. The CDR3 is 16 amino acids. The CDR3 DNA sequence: TGTGCCAGCAGGGCCGGGACAGGGGGCACTAATGAAAAACTGTTTTTT. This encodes CASRAGTGGTNEKLFF.

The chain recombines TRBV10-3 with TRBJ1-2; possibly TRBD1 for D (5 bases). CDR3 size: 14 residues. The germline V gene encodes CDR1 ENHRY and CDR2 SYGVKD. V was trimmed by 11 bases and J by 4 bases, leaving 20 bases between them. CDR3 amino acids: CASGSGNVVYGYTF. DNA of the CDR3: TGTGCCTCAGGGTCAGGTAACGTCGTCTATGGCTACACCTTC.

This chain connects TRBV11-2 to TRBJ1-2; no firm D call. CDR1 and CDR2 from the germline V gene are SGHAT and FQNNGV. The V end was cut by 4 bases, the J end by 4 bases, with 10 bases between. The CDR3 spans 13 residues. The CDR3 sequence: CASSSGGLYGYTF. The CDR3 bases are TGTGCCAGCAGCTCGGGCGGACTCTATGGCTACACCTTC.

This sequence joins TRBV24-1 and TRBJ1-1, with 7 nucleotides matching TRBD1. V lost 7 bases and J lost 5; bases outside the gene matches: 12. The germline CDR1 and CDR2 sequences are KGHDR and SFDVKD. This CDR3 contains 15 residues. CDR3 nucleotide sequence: TGTGCCACCAGCCACCGGGACAGAGGGAAGACTGAAGCTTTCTTT. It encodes CATSHRDRGKTEAFF.

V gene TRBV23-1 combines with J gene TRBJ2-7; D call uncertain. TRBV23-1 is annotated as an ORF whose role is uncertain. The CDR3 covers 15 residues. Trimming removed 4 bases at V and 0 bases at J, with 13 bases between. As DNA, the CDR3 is TGCGCCAGCAGTCGCGAGGCCGAAAGCTCCTACGAGCAGTACTTC. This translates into CASSREAESSYEQYF.

The CDR3 spells CASSTRTGVQTQYF. The CDR3 nucleotides read TGTGCCAGCAGCACTCGGACAGGGGTGCAGACCCAGTACTTC. The V gene is TRBV7-2, the J gene TRBJ2-5; 9 bases match TRBD1. J lost 6 bases, V lost 5 bases, and 7 bases had no gene match. Germline V gene sequence: CDR1 SGHTA, CDR2 FQGNSA. The CDR3 covers 14 residues. Looking up the rest from reference TRBV7-2 and TRBJ2-5 gives the full variable domain: GAGVSQSPSNKVTEKGKDVELRCDPISGHTALYWYRQSLGQGLEFLIYFQGNSAPDKSGLPSDRFSAERTGGSVSTLTIQRTQQEDSAVYLCASSTRTGVQTQYFGPGTRLLVL.

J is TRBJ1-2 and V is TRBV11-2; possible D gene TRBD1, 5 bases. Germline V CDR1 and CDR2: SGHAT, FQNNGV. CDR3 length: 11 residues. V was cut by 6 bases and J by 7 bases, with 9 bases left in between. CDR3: CASRGLFGYTF. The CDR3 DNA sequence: TGTGCCAGCAGGGGGCTGTTTGGCTACACCTTC.

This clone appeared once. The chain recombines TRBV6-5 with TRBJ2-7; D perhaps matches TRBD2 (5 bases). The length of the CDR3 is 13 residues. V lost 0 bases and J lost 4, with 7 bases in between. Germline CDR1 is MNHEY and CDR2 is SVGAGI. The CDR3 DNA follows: TGTGCCAGCAGTTACTCAGCGGATTACGAGCAGTACTTC. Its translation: CASSYSADYEQYF.

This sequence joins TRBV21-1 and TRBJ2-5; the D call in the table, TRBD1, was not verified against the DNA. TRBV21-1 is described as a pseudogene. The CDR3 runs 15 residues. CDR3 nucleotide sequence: TGTGCCAGCAGCAAAACCAGGGAACCCCAAGAGACCCAGTACTTC. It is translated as CASSKTREPQETQYF.

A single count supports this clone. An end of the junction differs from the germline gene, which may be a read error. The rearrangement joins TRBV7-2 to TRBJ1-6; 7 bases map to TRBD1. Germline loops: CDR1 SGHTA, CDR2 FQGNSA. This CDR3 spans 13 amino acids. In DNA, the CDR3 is TGTGCCAGCAGCTCACGACCTACCACGGACAGGCAATTT. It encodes CASSSRPTTDRQF.

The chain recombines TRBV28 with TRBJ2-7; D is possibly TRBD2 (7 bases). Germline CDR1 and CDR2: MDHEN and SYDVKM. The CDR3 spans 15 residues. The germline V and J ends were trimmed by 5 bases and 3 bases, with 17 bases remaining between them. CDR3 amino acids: CASSHAGAGVYEQYF. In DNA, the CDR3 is TGTGCCAGCAGTCACGCGGGGGCAGGGGTCTACGAGCAGTACTTC. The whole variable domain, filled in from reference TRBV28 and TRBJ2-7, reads DVKVTQSSRYLVKRTGEKVFLECVQDMDHENMFWYRQDPGLGLRLIYFSYDVKMKEKGDIPEGYSVSREKKERFSLILESASTNQTSMYLCASSHAGAGVYEQYFGPGTRLTVT.

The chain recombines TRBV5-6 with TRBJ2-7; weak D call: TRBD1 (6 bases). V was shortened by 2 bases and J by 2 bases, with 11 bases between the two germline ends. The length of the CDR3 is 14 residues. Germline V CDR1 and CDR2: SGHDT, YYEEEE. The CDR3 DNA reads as TGTGCCAGCAGCTTTCAGGGGCTGGCCTACGAGCAGTACTTC. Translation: CASSFQGLAYEQYF.

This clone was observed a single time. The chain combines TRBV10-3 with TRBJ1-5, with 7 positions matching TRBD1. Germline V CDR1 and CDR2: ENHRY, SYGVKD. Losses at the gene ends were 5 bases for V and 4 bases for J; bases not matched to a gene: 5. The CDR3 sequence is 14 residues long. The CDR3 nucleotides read TGTGCCATCAGTCCGACAGGGACTAATCAGCCCCAGCATTTT. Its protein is CAISPTGTNQPQHF.

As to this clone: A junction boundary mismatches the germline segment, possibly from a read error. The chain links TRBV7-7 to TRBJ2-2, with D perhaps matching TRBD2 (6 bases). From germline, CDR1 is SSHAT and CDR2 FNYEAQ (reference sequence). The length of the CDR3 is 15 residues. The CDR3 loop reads CASSLAAANTGELFF. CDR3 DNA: TGTGCCAGCAGTTTAGCGGCCGCGAACACCGGGGAGCTGTTTTTT.

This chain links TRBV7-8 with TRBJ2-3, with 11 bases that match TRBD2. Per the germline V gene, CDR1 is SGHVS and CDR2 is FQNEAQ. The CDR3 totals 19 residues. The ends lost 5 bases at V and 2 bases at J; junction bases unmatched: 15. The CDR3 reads CASSQEGLAARSDTDTQYF. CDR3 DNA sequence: TGTGCCAGCAGCCAAGAGGGACTAGCGGCCAGAAGCGACACAGATACGCAGTATTTT.

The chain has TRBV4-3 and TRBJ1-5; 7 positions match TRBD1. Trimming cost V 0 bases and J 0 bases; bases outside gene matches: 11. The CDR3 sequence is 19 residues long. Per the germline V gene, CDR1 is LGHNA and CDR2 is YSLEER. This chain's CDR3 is CASSQDFEGTAHSNQPQHF. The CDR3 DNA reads TGCGCCAGCAGCCAAGATTTTGAGGGGACAGCTCATAGCAATCAGCCCCAGCATTTT.

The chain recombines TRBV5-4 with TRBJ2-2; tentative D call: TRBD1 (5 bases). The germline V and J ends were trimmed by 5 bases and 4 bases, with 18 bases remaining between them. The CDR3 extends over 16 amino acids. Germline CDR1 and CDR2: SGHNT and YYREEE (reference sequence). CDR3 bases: TGTGCCAGCAGTAGGGGTGATGGAGTAGGCACCGGGGAGCTGTTTTTT. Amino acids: CASSRGDGVGTGELFF.

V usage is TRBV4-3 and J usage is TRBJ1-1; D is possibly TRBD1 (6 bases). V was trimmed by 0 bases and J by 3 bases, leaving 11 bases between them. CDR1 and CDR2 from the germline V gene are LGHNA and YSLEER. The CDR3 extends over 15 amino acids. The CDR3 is CASSQDGAGDTEAFF. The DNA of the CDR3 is TGCGCCAGCAGCCAAGATGGAGCAGGGGACACTGAAGCTTTCTTT.

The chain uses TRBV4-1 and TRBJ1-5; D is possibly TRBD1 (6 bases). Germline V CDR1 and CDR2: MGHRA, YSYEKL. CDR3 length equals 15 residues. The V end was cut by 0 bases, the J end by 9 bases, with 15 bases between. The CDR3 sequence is CASSQDMDRLRPQHF. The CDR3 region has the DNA TGCGCCAGCAGCCAAGATATGGACAGATTACGGCCCCAGCATTTT.

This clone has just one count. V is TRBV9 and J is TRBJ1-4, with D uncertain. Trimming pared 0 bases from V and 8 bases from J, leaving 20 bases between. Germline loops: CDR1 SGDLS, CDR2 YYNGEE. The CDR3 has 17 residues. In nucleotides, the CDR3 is TGTGCCAGCAGCGTAGGTAGCGATGAAGCCGCTGGGGAAAAACTGTTTTTT. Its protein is CASSVGSDEAAGEKLFF.

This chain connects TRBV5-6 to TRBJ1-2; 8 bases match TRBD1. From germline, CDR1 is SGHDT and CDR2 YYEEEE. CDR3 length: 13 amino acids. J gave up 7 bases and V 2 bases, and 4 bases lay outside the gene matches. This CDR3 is CASSFGQGLGYTF. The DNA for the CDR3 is TGTGCCAGCAGCTTCGGACAGGGTCTTGGCTACACCTTC.

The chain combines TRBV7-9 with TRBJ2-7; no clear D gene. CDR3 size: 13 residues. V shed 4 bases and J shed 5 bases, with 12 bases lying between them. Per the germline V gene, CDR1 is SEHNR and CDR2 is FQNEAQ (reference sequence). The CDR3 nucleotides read TGTGCCAGCAGCTCCCAAAACCCAGACGAGCAGTACTTC. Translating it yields CASSSQNPDEQYF.

The CDR3 is CASSILRGGKGTYEQYF. CDR3 nucleotide sequence: TGTGCCAGCAGCATATTGAGGGGCGGGAAGGGGACCTACGAGCAGTACTTC. V and J are TRBV7-2 and TRBJ2-7; D perhaps matches TRBD2 (6 bases). The germline CDR1 and CDR2 sequences are SGHTA and FQGNSA. This CDR3 contains 17 residues. V shed 5 bases and J shed 2 bases, with 22 bases lying between them.

The CDR3 spells CASSFGGGINYGYTF. The CDR3 nucleotides are TGTGCCAGCAGTTTCGGGGGGGGAATCAACTATGGCTACACCTTC. The chain employs TRBV28 and TRBJ1-2, with D maybe TRBD1 (5 bases). Per the germline V gene, CDR1 is MDHEN and CDR2 is SYDVKM. Trimming took 3 bases from V and 2 from J, leaving 13 bases between them. The CDR3 sequence is 15 residues long.